These 27 T cell receptor beta chains share one sample of origin, sequenced in a study of Ad26.COV2.S vaccination and SARS-CoV-2 variants. Treatment: 19 received Ad26.COV2.S at low or high dose, single or two shots; roughly 5 received placebo; per-sample allocation not given. Sampling occurred on day 63 after the first vaccine or placebo injection. The assay was immunoSEQ multiplex PCR, and TCRdb's table has in-frame clones only and misses some. The sample carries fewer than 400,000 clones, just under 85% recorded once. Sequencing used peripheral blood, obtained in a trial of Ad26.COV2.S vaccine versus placebo. The source of these receptors is a person aged 18-65 years who received the Ad26.COV2.S COVID-19 vaccine or a placebo.

A remark on this clone: Other nucleotide sequences in the sample specify the same CDR3. The rearrangement uses TRBV28 and TRBJ1-2; D unresolved. The CDR3 extends over 11 amino acids. The ends were cut back, 1 base at V and 7 bases at J, with 4 bases in the middle. Germline V CDR1 and CDR2: MDHEN, SYDVKM. The CDR3 DNA follows: TGTGCCAGCAGTTTATCGGGTGGCTACACCTTC. Its protein is CASSLSGGYTF.

The chain is built from TRBV5-6 and TRBJ2-4; the match to TRBD2 covers 7 bases. There are 15 residues in the CDR3. Germline lookup yields CDR1 SGHDT and CDR2 YYEEEE. The V and J ends lost 0 bases and 6 bases, in that order; junction bases with no gene match: 6. CDR3: CASSLESGRGNIQYF. The CDR3 DNA follows: TGTGCCAGCAGCTTGGAGTCAGGGAGGGGAAACATTCAGTACTTC.

The J gene is TRBJ2-2, the V gene TRBV7-9; possible D gene TRBD1, 5 bases. The germline V and J ends were trimmed by 0 bases and 5 bases, with 16 bases remaining between them. From germline, CDR1 is SEHNR and CDR2 FQNEAQ (reference sequence). This CDR3 has 17 amino acids. CDR3 nucleotides: TGTGCCAGCAGCTTAGCGAAAGCAGGGATTCGGACCGGGGAGCTGTTTTTT. Amino acid sequence: CASSLAKAGIRTGELFF.

The chain uses TRBV19 and TRBJ2-2; D not resolved. V lost 5 bases and J lost 5, with 24 bases in between. CDR3 length equals 18 residues. Per the germline V gene, CDR1 is LNHDA and CDR2 is SQIVND (reference sequence). For the CDR3, the DNA is TGTGCCAGTAGTCCTGGGGTCCACCCGGCCGGAAAAACCGGGGAGCTGTTTTTT. This encodes CASSPGVHPAGKTGELFF.

This chain links TRBV3-1 (or the pseudogene TRBV3-2) with TRBJ1-2, with D perhaps matching TRBD1 (6 bases). The CDR3 covers 12 residues. Deletions cut 5 bases from V and 8 bases from J, with 12 bases between. Germline-derived CDR1 and CDR2 are LGHDT and YNNKEL (reference sequence). The CDR3 region has the DNA TGTGCCAGCAGCTTTCCAGGGGCGGGCTACACCTTC. Its protein product is CASSFPGAGYTF.

This clone was detected a few times. The chain uses TRBV6-1 and TRBJ1-2; TRBD1 is a possible D gene (5 bases). Trimming took 3 bases from V and 7 from J, leaving 15 bases between them. Germline V gene lookup returns CDR1 MNHNS and CDR2 SASEGT. This CDR3 comprises 14 residues. For the CDR3, the DNA is TGTGCCAGCAGTGATCAACAGGTTTCGGCTGGCTACACCTTC. It specifies CASSDQQVSAGYTF.

The V and J genes are TRBV3-1 (or the pseudogene TRBV3-2) and TRBJ1-3, with D hard to call. Trimming pared 5 bases from V and 4 bases from J, leaving 9 bases between. The CDR3 spans 13 residues. Germline-derived CDR1 and CDR2 are LGHDT and YNNKEL (reference sequence). The CDR3 sequence: CASSSSQGNTIYF. DNA of the CDR3: TGTGCCAGCAGCTCTTCTCAAGGAAACACCATATATTTT.

A few counts support this clone. This CDR3 reads CASSITSGKGEQFF. The CDR3 region has the DNA TGTGCCAGTAGTATAACGAGCGGGAAGGGTGAGCAGTTCTTC. The J gene is TRBJ2-1, the V gene TRBV19, with 7 bases aligning to TRBD2. V trimming: 2 bases; J trimming: 9 bases; junction bases outside the gene matches: 7. The CDR3 loop spans 14 amino acids. Germline V gene data show CDR1 as LNHDA and CDR2 as SQIVND (reference sequence).

The J gene is TRBJ1-2, the V gene TRBV28; D might be TRBD1 (6 bases). Trimming cost V 5 bases and J 4 bases, with 17 bases left between them. CDR1 and CDR2 from the germline V gene are MDHEN and SYDVKM. The CDR3 loop spans 15 amino acids. CDR3 DNA sequence: TGTGCCAGCAGTCCTTACGGGGGGCAAGGCTATGGCTACACCTTC. It yields the protein CASSPYGGQGYGYTF.

The V and J genes are TRBV28 and TRBJ2-2; D remains unclear. Germline values: CDR1 MDHEN, CDR2 SYDVKM. The CDR3 is made up of 17 amino acids. V lost 0 bases, J lost 4 bases, and 15 bases lay in between. This chain's CDR3 is CASSLWSFGVGTGELFF. CDR3 sequence (DNA): TGTGCCAGCAGTTTATGGAGCTTTGGGGTAGGCACCGGGGAGCTGTTTTTT. The full variable domain, its missing parts supplied by reference TRBV28 and TRBJ2-2, is DVKVTQSSRYLVKRTGEKVFLECVQDMDHENMFWYRQDPGLGLRLIYFSYDVKMKEKGDIPEGYSVSREKKERFSLILESASTNQTSMYLCASSLWSFGVGTGELFFGEGSRLTVL.

The genes are TRBV20-1 and TRBJ1-6; D is ambiguous. This CDR3 comprises 15 residues. CDR1 and CDR2 (germline): DFQATT, SNEGSKA (reference sequence). Trimming took 3 bases from V and 7 from J, leaving 16 bases between them. This CDR3 is CSASSPGLGNSPLHF. The DNA of the CDR3 is TGCAGTGCTAGTTCGCCGGGCCTAGGCAATTCACCCCTCCACTTT.

The chain has TRBV10-3 and TRBJ2-7; either TRBD1 or TRBD2 may fit D (5 bases each). CDR1 is ENHRY, CDR2 SYGVKD, per germline. V was shortened by 7 bases and J by 2 bases, with 12 bases between the two germline ends. This CDR3 region has 13 residues. The CDR3 DNA reads as TGTGCCATCAACGGGGCGGCCGCCTACGAGCAGTACTTC. It specifies CAINGAAAYEQYF.

The V call is TRBV23-1, the J call TRBJ1-1; 7 nucleotides align to TRBD1. TRBV23-1 falls under the ORF class, with uncertain function. The CDR3 contains 19 residues. Unmatched junction bases numbered 27, after V lost 10 bases and J lost 4 bases. Here the CDR3 DNA reads TGCGCCAAGCCAAAGTCCTTTATTGACAGGGCTTGCGGGGGCACTGAAGCTTTCTTT. This sequence encodes CAKPKSFIDRACGGTEAFF.

The chain links TRBV7-6 to TRBJ2-1, with 12 bases that match TRBD2. The V and J ends lost 5 bases and 14 bases, in that order; junction bases with no gene match: 7. The CDR3 sequence is 13 residues long. The germline V gene has CDR1 SGHVS and CDR2 FNYEAQ. The CDR3 bases are TGTGCCAGCAGCCCCGGACTAGCGGGGTGGAAGTTCTTC. It yields the protein CASSPGLAGWKFF. Supplemented by reference TRBV7-6 and TRBJ2-1, the full variable domain reads GAGVSQSPRYKVTKRGQDVALRCDPISGHVSLYWYRQALGQGPEFLTYFNYEAQQDKSGLPNDRFSAERPEGSISTLTIQRTEQRDSAMYRCASSPGLAGWKFFGPGTRLTVL.

This chain joins TRBV4-1 and TRBJ1-5; D gene unclear. The CDR3 sequence is 18 residues long. The germline V and J ends were trimmed by 0 bases and 1 base, with 16 bases remaining between them. Germline V gene data show CDR1 as MGHRA and CDR2 as YSYEKL. This CDR3 reads CASSQEGGFSHSNQPQHF. CDR3 bases: TGCGCCAGCAGCCAAGAGGGTGGGTTCTCCCACAGCAATCAGCCCCAGCATTTT.

V gene TRBV5-1 combines with J gene TRBJ1-1, with D unclear. V lost 0 bases, J lost 7 bases, and 13 bases lay in between. This CDR3 comprises 14 residues. The germline gives CDR1 SGHRS, CDR2 YFSETQ. The CDR3 reads CASSLGRRQIEAFF. Here the CDR3 DNA reads TGCGCCAGCAGCTTGGGTCGCCGACAAATTGAAGCTTTCTTT.

The chain is built from TRBV7-9 and TRBJ2-5; TRBD1 matches 9 bases. Losses at the gene ends were 2 bases for V and 5 bases for J; bases not matched to a gene: 6. Germline V gives CDR1 SEHNR, CDR2 FQNEAQ (reference sequence). This CDR3 has 15 amino acids. The CDR3: CASSLQTGGRETQYF. CDR3 in DNA: TGTGCCAGCAGCTTACAGACAGGGGGTCGGGAGACCCAGTACTTC.

The rearrangement joins TRBV27 to TRBJ1-1; D gene ambiguous. Trimming cost V 5 bases and J 4 bases, with 11 bases left between them. The CDR3 length is 13 residues. The germline CDR1 and CDR2 sequences are MNHEY and SMNVEV (reference sequence). In nucleotides, the CDR3 is TGTGCCAGCAGTCCCGGACCGTTCACTGAAGCTTTCTTT. The encoded protein is CASSPGPFTEAFF.

This chain uses TRBV27 with TRBJ1-5; D is possibly TRBD1 (6 bases). V was clipped by 5 bases and J by 3 bases, with 17 bases between them. CDR3 size: 16 residues. Germline V gives CDR1 MNHEY, CDR2 SMNVEV (reference sequence). The CDR3 spells CASSPHPTGFNQPQHF. The CDR3 DNA sequence: TGTGCCAGCAGTCCACACCCTACAGGGTTCAATCAGCCCCAGCATTTT.

The chain combines TRBV5-1 with TRBJ2-7, with 8 bases aligning to TRBD1. Germline V gene lookup returns CDR1 SGHRS and CDR2 YFSETQ. The CDR3 spans 13 residues. The J segment lost 6 bases and the V segment lost 7 bases, leaving 9 bases of the junction unmatched. The CDR3 DNA reads TGCGCCAGCCGGATCGACAGGGGAGGCGAGCAGTACTTC. Residues: CASRIDRGGEQYF.

A remark on this clone: In the same sample, other DNA sequences code for this CDR3. The rearrangement uses TRBV2 and TRBJ2-5; no clear D. V dropped 6 bases and J dropped 5 bases, with 7 bases sitting between them. CDR3 length equals 11 residues. Per the germline V gene, CDR1 is SNHLY and CDR2 is FYNNEI. The CDR3: CASSVQETQYF. The CDR3 coding sequence is TGTGCCAGCAGCGTACAGGAGACCCAGTACTTC.

This sequence joins TRBV7-8 and TRBJ2-3; D remains unclear. Per germline, CDR1 SGHVS and CDR2 FQNEAQ. Deletions cut 5 bases from V and 5 bases from J, with 11 bases between. This CDR3 comprises 13 residues. The chain's CDR3 is CASSPIRGDTQYF. The CDR3 DNA sequence: TGTGCCAGCAGCCCGATCAGAGGAGATACGCAGTATTTT.

The rearrangement joins TRBV5-8 to TRBJ2-7; 11 nucleotides match TRBD1. The CDR3 totals 16 residues. Germline CDR1 reads SGHTS; CDR2 reads YDEGEE. After removal of 5 bases from V and 4 bases from J, the junction contained 11 bases not matched to a gene. The CDR3 DNA follows: TGTGCCAGCAGTCCTCACCCGGACAGGGGGCTTTACGAGCAGTACTTC. Residues: CASSPHPDRGLYEQYF.

J is TRBJ1-5 and V is TRBV5-6; 8 bases are shared with TRBD1. The CDR3 length is 15 residues. V lost 0 bases, J lost 6 bases, and 5 bases stayed unmatched. Germline V gives CDR1 SGHDT, CDR2 YYEEEE. The CDR3 reads CASSLGQGTFQPQHF. Written as DNA, the CDR3 is TGTGCCAGCAGCTTGGGACAGGGGACGTTTCAGCCCCAGCATTTT. The complete variable domain, with remaining parts taken from reference TRBV5-6 and TRBJ1-5, reads DAGVTQSPTHLIKTRGQQVTLRCSPKSGHDTVSWYQQALGQGPQFIFQYYEEEERQRGNFPDRFSGHQFPNYSSELNVNALLLGDSALYLCASSLGQGTFQPQHFGDGTRLSIL.

This clone was seen a handful of times. The chain combines TRBV6-2 or TRBV6-3 with TRBJ2-6, with D perhaps given as TRBD1 or TRBD2 (6 bases each). CDR1 and CDR2 from the germline V gene are MNHEY and SVGEGT. The CDR3 covers 15 residues. The V gene lost 5 bases and the J gene lost 2 bases, with 10 bases spanning the gap. CDR3 amino acids: CASSAGGTGANVLTF. The CDR3 DNA reads TGTGCCAGCAGTGCCGGGGGCACTGGGGCCAACGTCCTGACTTTC.

The chain uses TRBV5-1 and TRBJ2-7; no firm D call. Germline V gene lookup returns CDR1 SGHRS and CDR2 YFSETQ. CDR3 length: 14 amino acids. Trimming cost V 4 bases and J 0 bases, with 11 bases left between them. The CDR3 nucleotides are TGCGCCAGCAGCCCCGAGGCTAGCTCCTACGAGCAGTACTTC. It is translated as CASSPEASSYEQYF.

The chain has TRBV7-6 and TRBJ1-1; D not certain. This CDR3 contains 11 residues. The germline V gene encodes CDR1 SGHVS and CDR2 FNYEAQ. Between the trimmed V and J ends, which lost 5 bases and 7 bases, there was a span of 8 bases. The CDR3 DNA is TGTGCCAGCAGCCGTGGAGGTGAAGCTTTCTTT. It encodes CASSRGGEAFF.